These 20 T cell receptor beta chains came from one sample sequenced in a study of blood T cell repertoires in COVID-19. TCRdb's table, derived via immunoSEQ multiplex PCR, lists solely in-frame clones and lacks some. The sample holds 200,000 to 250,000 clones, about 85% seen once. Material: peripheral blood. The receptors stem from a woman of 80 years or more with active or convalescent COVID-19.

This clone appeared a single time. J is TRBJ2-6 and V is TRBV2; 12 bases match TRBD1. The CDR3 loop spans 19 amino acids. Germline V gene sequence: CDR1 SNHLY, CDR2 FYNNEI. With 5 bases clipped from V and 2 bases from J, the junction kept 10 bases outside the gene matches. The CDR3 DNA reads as TGTGCCAGCAGTACCGCCGGGACAGGGGGCTCCCCTGGGGCCAACGTCCTGACTTTC. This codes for CASSTAGTGGSPGANVLTF.

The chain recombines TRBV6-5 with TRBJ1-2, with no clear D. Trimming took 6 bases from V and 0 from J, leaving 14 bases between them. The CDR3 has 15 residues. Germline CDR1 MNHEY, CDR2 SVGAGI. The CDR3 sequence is CASRTYGGSNYGYTF. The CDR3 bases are TGTGCCAGCAGAACCTACGGCGGTTCTAACTATGGCTACACCTTC.

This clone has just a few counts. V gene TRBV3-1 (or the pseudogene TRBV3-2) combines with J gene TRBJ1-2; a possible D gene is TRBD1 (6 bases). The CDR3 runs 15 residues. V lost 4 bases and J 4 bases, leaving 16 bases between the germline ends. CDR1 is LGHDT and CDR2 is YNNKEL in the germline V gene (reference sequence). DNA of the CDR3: TGTGCCAGCAGCCGTAAGGACAGTCCCAGCTATGGCTACACCTTC. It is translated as CASSRKDSPSYGYTF.

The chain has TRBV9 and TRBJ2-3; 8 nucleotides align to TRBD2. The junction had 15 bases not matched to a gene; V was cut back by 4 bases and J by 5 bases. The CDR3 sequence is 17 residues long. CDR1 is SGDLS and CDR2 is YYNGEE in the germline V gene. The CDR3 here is CASSREGLATSGDTQYF. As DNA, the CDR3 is TGTGCCAGCAGCCGAGAAGGACTAGCCACGAGCGGAGATACGCAGTATTTT. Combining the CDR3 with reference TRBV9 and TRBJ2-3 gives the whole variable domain DSGVTQTPKHLITATGQRVTLRCSPRSGDLSVYWYQQSLDQGLQFLIQYYNGEERAKGNILERFSAQQFPDLHSELNLSSLELGDSALYFCASSREGLATSGDTQYFGPGTRLTVL.

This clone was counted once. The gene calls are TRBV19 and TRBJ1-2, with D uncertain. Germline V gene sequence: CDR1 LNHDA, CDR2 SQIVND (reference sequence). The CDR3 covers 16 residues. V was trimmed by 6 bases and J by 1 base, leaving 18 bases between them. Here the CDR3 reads CASSPPGTSYNYGYTF. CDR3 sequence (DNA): TGTGCCAGTAGCCCTCCAGGAACTTCTTATAACTATGGCTACACCTTC.

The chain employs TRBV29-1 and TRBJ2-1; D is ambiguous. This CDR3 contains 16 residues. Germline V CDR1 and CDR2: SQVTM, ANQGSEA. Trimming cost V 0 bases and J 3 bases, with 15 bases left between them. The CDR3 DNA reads TGCAGCGTTGAAGAGCTACTGCAGGCAAGCTACAATGAGCAGTTCTTC. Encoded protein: CSVEELLQASYNEQFF.

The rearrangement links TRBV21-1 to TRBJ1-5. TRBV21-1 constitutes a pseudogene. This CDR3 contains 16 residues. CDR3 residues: CASSKGGQGGYQPQHF. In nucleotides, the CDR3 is TGTGCCAGCAGCAAAGGAGGGCAGGGAGGGTATCAGCCCCAGCATTTT.

The CDR3: CASSQELRTDTQYF. CDR3 bases: TGCGCCAGCAGCCAAGAGCTACGCACAGATACGCAGTATTTT. The V and J genes are TRBV4-3 and TRBJ2-3; D is ambiguous. The germline V and J ends were trimmed by 0 bases and 1 base, with 5 bases remaining between them. This CDR3 region has 14 residues. Looked up from germline, CDR1 is LGHNA and CDR2 is YSLEER.

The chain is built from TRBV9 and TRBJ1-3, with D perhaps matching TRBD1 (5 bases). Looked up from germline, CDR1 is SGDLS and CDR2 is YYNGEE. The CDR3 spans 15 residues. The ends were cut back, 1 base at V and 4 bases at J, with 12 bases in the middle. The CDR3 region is CASSVNQGRGNTIYF. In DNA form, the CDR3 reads TGTGCCAGCAGCGTAAACCAGGGAAGGGGAAACACCATATATTTT.

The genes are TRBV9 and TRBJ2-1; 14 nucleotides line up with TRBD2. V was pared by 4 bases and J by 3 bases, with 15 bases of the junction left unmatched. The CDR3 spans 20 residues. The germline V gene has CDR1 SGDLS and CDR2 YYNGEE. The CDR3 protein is CASSPRGTSGSPGGYNEQFF. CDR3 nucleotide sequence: TGTGCCAGCAGCCCGAGAGGGACTAGCGGGAGCCCGGGAGGCTACAATGAGCAGTTCTTC.

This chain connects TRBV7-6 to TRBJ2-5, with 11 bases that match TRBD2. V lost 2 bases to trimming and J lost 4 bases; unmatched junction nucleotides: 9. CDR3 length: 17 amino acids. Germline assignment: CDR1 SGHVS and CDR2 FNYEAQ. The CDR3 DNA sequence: TGTGCCAGCAGCTTATCTCTAGCGGGAGGTTTGGGAGAGACCCAGTACTTC. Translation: CASSLSLAGGLGETQYF.

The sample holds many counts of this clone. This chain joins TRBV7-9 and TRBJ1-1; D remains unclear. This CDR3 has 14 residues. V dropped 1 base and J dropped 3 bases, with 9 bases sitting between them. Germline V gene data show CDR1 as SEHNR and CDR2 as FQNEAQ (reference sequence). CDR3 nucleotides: TGTGCCAGCAGCTTAGAGAGTCGCCACACTGAAGCTTTCTTT. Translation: CASSLESRHTEAFF.

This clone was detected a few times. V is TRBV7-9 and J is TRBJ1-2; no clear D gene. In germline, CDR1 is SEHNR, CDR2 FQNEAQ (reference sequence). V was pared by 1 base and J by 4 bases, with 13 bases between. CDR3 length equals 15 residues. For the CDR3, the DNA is TGTGCCAGCAGCTTAGGGTCTTGGCAGGCCTATGGCTACACCTTC. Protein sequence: CASSLGSWQAYGYTF.

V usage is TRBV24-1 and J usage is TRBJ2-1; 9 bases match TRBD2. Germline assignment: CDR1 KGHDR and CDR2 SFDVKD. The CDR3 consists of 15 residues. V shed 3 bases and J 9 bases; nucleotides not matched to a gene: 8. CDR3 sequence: CATSDPSTSGGEQFF. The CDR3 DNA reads TGTGCCACCAGTGATCCATCGACTAGCGGAGGTGAGCAGTTCTTC.

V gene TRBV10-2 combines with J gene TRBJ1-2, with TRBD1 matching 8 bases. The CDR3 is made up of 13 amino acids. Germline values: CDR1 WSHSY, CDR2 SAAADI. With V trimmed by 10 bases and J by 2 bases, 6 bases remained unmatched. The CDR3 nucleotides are TGCGCCACCTCGACAGGGGTGAACTATGGCTACACCTTC. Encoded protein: CATSTGVNYGYTF.

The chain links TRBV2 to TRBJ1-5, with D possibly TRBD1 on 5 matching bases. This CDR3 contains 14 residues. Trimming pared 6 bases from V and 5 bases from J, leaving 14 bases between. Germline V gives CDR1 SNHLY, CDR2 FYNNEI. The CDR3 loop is CASSAWGPDQPQHF. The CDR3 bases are TGTGCCAGCAGCGCATGGGGCCCGGATCAGCCCCAGCATTTT.

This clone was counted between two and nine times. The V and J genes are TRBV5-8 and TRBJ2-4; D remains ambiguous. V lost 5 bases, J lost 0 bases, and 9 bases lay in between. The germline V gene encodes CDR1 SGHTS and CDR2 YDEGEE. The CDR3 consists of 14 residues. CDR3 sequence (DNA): TGTGCCAGCAGTCTAGTGGTAGCCAAAAACATTCAGTACTTC. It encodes CASSLVVAKNIQYF.

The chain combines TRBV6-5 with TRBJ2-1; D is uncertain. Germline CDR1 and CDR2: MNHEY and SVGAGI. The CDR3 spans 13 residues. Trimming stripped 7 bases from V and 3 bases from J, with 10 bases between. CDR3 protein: CASTGRFYNEQFF. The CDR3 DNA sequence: TGTGCCAGCACGGGTAGGTTCTACAATGAGCAGTTCTTC.

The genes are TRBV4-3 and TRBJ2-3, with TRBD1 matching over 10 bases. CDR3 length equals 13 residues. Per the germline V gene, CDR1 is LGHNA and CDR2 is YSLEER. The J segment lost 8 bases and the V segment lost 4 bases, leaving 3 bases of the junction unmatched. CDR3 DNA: TGCGCCAGCAGCCGGGACAGGGGTGCTACGCAGTATTTT. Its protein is CASSRDRGATQYF.

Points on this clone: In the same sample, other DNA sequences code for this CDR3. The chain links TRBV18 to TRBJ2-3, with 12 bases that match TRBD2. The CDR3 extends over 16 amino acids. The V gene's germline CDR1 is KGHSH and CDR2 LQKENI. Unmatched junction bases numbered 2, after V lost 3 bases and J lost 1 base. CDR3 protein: CASSPRLAGGTDTQYF. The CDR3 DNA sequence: TGTGCCAGCTCACCCAGACTAGCGGGGGGCACAGATACGCAGTATTTT.